This T cell receptor (beta chain) emerged from a study of T cell changes during pregnancy in multiple sclerosis. Sequencing was performed with immunoSEQ multiplex PCR; in TCRdb, only in-frame clones are kept and a portion is missing. This sample has around 79,000 clones, with around 90% found just once. The CDR3 sequence is 12 residues long. Between the trimmed V and J ends, which lost 8 bases and 1 base, there was a span of 10 bases. Germline V CDR1 and CDR2: SQVTM, ANQGSEA. The rearrangement joins TRBV29-1 to TRBJ2-3; a weak D match, TRBD2 (5 bases). Specimen: CD4+ T cells from peripheral blood mononuclear cells, collected in the second trimester of pregnancy. This TCR was sampled from a female donor with multiple sclerosis, enrolled in a pregnancy study. The CDR3 region has the DNA TGCAGCCTAGGACTGGGCACAGATACGCAGTATTTT. Protein product: CSLGLGTDTQYF.